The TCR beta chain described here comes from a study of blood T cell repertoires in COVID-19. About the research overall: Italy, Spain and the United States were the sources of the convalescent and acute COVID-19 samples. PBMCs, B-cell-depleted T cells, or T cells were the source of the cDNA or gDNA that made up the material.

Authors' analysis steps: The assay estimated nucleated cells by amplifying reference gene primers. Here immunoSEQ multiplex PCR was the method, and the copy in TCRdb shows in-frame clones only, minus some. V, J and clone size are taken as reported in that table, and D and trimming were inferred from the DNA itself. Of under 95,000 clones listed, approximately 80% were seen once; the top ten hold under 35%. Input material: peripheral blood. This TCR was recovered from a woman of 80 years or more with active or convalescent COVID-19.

This CDR3 reads CAWGTGDTEAFF. Written as DNA, the CDR3 is TGTGCCTGGGGGACAGGGGATACTGAAGCTTTCTTT. The chain joins TRBV30 to TRBJ1-1; 10 nucleotides agree with TRBD1. Germline trimming cut 5 bases from V and 5 bases from J; bases unmatched to any gene: 2. This CDR3 has 12 amino acids. CDR1 GTSNPN and CDR2 SVGIG come from the germline V gene (reference sequence).